This T cell receptor beta chain came from a study of technical replicates of blood from a handful of donors. Clones were read by immunoSEQ multiplex PCR, and TCRdb kept only the in-frame ones, dropping some. The sample lists 70,000 or so clones; about nine tenths were seen once. This CDR3 comprises 13 residues. The germline gives CDR1 GTSNPN, CDR2 SVGIG (reference sequence). J gave up 4 bases and V 7 bases, and 10 bases lay outside the gene matches. The rearrangement links TRBV30 to TRBJ2-7; TRBD2 matches 7 bases. Source material: T cells isolated from PBMCs. This sequence was found in a human donor in good health. Some clones in this sample may be carry-over from other donors' samples. CDR3 sequence: CASGGRQLYEQYF. Here the CDR3 DNA reads TGTGCCTCGGGGGGTAGGCAACTGTACGAGCAGTACTTC.